These T cell receptor beta chains were read from a single sample in a study of T cells in Graves' hyperthyroidism and ophthalmopathy. Using its own MiXCR run on the multiplex PCR reads, TCRdb lists one record per CDR3 protein. The table has 450,000 to 600,000 distinct CDR3 sequences, less than 15% seen once; the top ten hold more than 11%. The sample was blood. All receptors derive from a woman in her thirties or forties with Graves' hyperthyroidism. CDR3s include the opening cysteine and the closing phenylalanine or tryptophan. The D gene is left open where the match is weak. Not every row has a clone size; where given, it reads once, few, many or a size class.

abundance,d_gene,v_gene,j_gene,CDR3aa,CDR3nt
many,TRBD2,TRBV28,TRBJ2-3,CASSSLASGILDTQYF,TGTGCCAGCAGTTCCCTGGCTAGCGGGATATTAGATACGCAGTATTTT
many,TRBD1,TRBV7-9,TRBJ2-3,CASSLVGQGLADTQYF,TGTGCCAGCAGCTTAGTGGGACAGGGGCTCGCAGATACGCAGTATTTT
once,TRBD2,TRBV3-1,TRBJ2-2,CASSPPGGYTGELFF,TGTGCCAGCAGTCCGCCGGGGGGGTACACCGGGGAGCTGTTTTTT
NA,NA,TRBV10-3,TRBJ2-3,CAISISGTFTDTQYF,TGTGCCATCAGTATCAGCGGGACATTCACAGATACGCAGTATTTT
NA,NA,TRBV5-4,TRBJ2-1,CASSPGIPSYNEQFF,TGTGCCAGCAGCCCCGGGATTCCTTCCTACAATGAGCAGTTCTTC
few,TRBD1,TRBV2,TRBJ1-2,CASSPFRTGQGGSDPGYTF,TGTGCCAGCTCACCATTTCGTACAGGGCAGGGGGGAAGCGATCCTGGCTACACCTTC
many,NA,TRBV7-6,TRBJ2-3,CASSPRVLADTQYF,TGTGCCAGCAGCCCCAGGGTATTAGCAGATACGCAGTATTTT
NA,TRBD2,TRBV7-8,TRBJ2-1,CASSLGGLAGGPGYNEQFF,TGTGCCAGCAGCTTAGGCGGGCTAGCGGGAGGGCCCGGGTATAATGAGCAGTTCTTC
NA,TRBD1,TRBV7-9,TRBJ1-2,CASSTGTGKYGYTF,TGTGCCAGCAGCACCGGGACAGGGAAATATGGCTACACCTTC
many,TRBD2,TRBV3-1,TRBJ2-7,CASSQGASGTYEQYF,TGTGCCAGCAGCCAAGGTGCTAGCGGAACCTACGAGCAGTACTTC
many,TRBD1,TRBV7-9,TRBJ2-1,CASSSVTGSSYNEQFF,TGTGCCAGCAGCTCGGTGACAGGGAGCTCCTACAATGAGCAGTTCTTC
NA,TRBD2,TRBV18,TRBJ2-7,CASSSDSGGGEQYF,TGTGCCAGCTCATCGGACTCCGGGGGGGGCGAGCAGTACTTC
few,NA,TRBV14,TRBJ2-3,CASSPTQYPDTQYF,TGTGCCAGCAGCCCGACCCAGTACCCAGATACGCAGTATTTT
many,NA,TRBV19,TRBJ2-3,CASSPGLSADTQYF,TGTGCCAGTAGTCCAGGACTTAGTGCAGATACGCAGTATTTT
NA,NA,TRBV6-1,TRBJ2-7,CASIEAADYEQYF,TGTGCCAGCATTGAGGCGGCTGACTACGAGCAGTACTTC
NA,NA,TRBV27,TRBJ1-5,CASSSYGNQPQHF,TGTGCCAGCAGTTCGTACGGGAATCAGCCCCAGCATTTT
NA,NA,TRBV11-3,TRBJ2-1,CASSLDGIVPFF,TGTGCCAGCAGCTTAGATGGGATAGTTCCGTTCTTC
NA,TRBD2,TRBV27,TRBJ2-5,CASSFWGRAEETQYF,TGTGCCAGCAGTTTCTGGGGGAGGGCCGAAGAGACCCAGTACTTC
few,NA,TRBV4-2,TRBJ2-3,CASSSGVGYTDTQYF,TGTGCCAGCAGCTCCGGAGTGGGTTATACAGATACGCAGTATTTT
many,NA,TRBV20-1,TRBJ1-5,CSATALDWGEDQPQHF,TGCAGTGCTACCGCGCTTGACTGGGGAGAGGATCAGCCCCAGCATTTT
few,TRBD2,TRBV7-9,TRBJ2-1,CASSPPGLAGASNEQFF,TGTGCCAGCAGCCCCCCGGGACTAGCGGGAGCGTCCAATGAGCAGTTCTTC
many,TRBD1,TRBV5-6,TRBJ1-4,CASSSGGGKLFF,TGTGCCAGCAGCTCAGGGGGCGGAAAACTGTTTTTT
few,NA,TRBV29-1,TRBJ2-1,CSANYMVKRASTSYNEQFF,TGCAGCGCAAATTACATGGTTAAGCGGGCGTCCACGTCCTACAATGAGCAGTTCTTC
few,TRBD2,TRBV3-1,TRBJ2-7,CASSQGGLDGGYEQYF,TGTGCCAGCAGCCAAGGAGGACTAGACGGGGGTTACGAGCAGTACTTC
many,NA,TRBV11-2,TRBJ2-5,CASSPLPQETQYF,TGTGCCAGCAGCCCCCTTCCCCAAGAGACCCAGTACTTC
NA,NA,TRBV20-1,TRBJ1-4,CSARDLRDVNEKLFF,TGCAGTGCTAGAGATCTGAGGGACGTTAATGAAAAACTGTTTTTT
many,TRBD2,TRBV19,TRBJ2-1,CASSIGTSGAYNEQFF,TGTGCCAGTAGTATAGGGACTAGCGGGGCCTACAATGAGCAGTTCTTC
NA,NA,TRBV19,TRBJ2-2,CASSIGGVPLTGELFF,TGTGCCAGTAGTATAGGCGGGGTCCCTCTGACCGGGGAGCTGTTTTTT
many,NA,TRBV28,TRBJ1-6,CASSLERWGSNNSPLHF,TGTGCCAGCAGTTTAGAGCGATGGGGATCAAATAATTCACCCCTCCACTTT
many,NA,TRBV7-9,TRBJ2-1,CASSLQRALDEQFF,TGTGCCAGCAGCTTACAGCGGGCTTTGGATGAGCAGTTCTTC
NA,NA,TRBV28,TRBJ2-7,CASSFLFYEQYF,TGTGCCAGCAGTTTTCTTTTCTACGAGCAGTACTTC
NA,TRBD1,TRBV11-3,TRBJ2-1,CASSSQGDRGLEEQFF,TGTGCCAGCAGCTCACAGGGGGACAGGGGTCTGGAGGAGCAGTTCTTC
NA,NA,TRBV4-1,TRBJ2-1,CASSQEIRVYNEQFF,TGCGCCAGCAGCCAAGAAATTCGAGTTTACAATGAGCAGTTCTTC
few,NA,TRBV5-1,TRBJ1-3,CASSSSGVFSGNTIYF,TGCGCCAGCAGCTCGTCGGGCGTCTTTTCTGGAAACACCATATATTTT
few,TRBD2,TRBV28,TRBJ2-7,CASNPGGLAFEQYF,TGTGCCAGCAACCCGGGGGGACTAGCGTTCGAGCAGTACTTC
many,NA,TRBV20-1,TRBJ1-1,CSASKGLGAFF,TGCAGTGCTAGCAAGGGACTAGGAGCTTTCTTT
few,NA,TRBV4-1,TRBJ2-5,CASSADRDTQETQYF,TGCGCCAGCAGCGCAGATCGGGACACTCAAGAGACCCAGTACTTC
NA,NA,TRBV20-1,TRBJ2-1,CSASSLLNEQFF,TGCAGTGCTAGTAGCTTGTTGAATGAGCAGTTCTTC
NA,NA,TRBV5-1,TRBJ1-2,CASSLEGMDYGYTF,TGCGCCAGCAGCTTGGAGGGGATGGACTATGGCTACACCTTC
NA,NA,TRBV30,TRBJ1-5,CACSGTRGNQPQHF,TGTGCCTGCTCTGGGACCCGGGGCAATCAGCCCCAGCATTTT
NA,TRBD2,TRBV4-1,TRBJ2-1,CASSHSGVDSYNERFF,TGCGCCAGCAGCCACAGCGGGGTAGACTCCTACAATGAGCGGTTCTTC
NA,NA,TRBV14,TRBJ2-5,CVSSQTLWSQETQYF,TGTGTCAGCAGCCAAACTCTATGGAGCCAAGAGACCCAGTACTTC
many,TRBD2,TRBV11-2,TRBJ2-3,CASSFAGGQGTDTQYF,TGTGCCAGCAGCTTCGCGGGAGGGCAGGGCACAGATACGCAGTATTTT
many,TRBD2,TRBV6-1,TRBJ2-3,CASSKAGGPGNTQYF,TGTGCCAGCAGTAAAGCGGGAGGGCCGGGAAATACGCAGTATTTT
NA,TRBD1,TRBV6-2/TRBV6-3,TRBJ2-1,CASRKGQNRDEQFF,TGTGCCAGCAGAAAGGGACAGAATAGGGATGAGCAGTTCTTC
few,NA,TRBV5-1,TRBJ2-7,CASREGQDEQYF,TGCGCCAGCAGGGAGGGGCAGGACGAGCAGTACTTC
NA,NA,TRBV5-1,TRBJ2-3,CASSPNIAASTDTQYF,TGCGCCAGCAGCCCAAATATTGCGGCCTCCACAGATACGCAGTATTTT
NA,NA,TRBV19,TRBJ1-1,CASSPWTTMNTEAFF,TGTGCCAGTAGTCCATGGACAACAATGAACACTGAAGCTTTCTTT
NA,NA,TRBV4-2,TRBJ1-5,CASSQDQFIANQPQHF,TGTGCCAGCAGCCAAGATCAGTTTATAGCAAATCAGCCCCAGCATTTT
many,TRBD1,TRBV7-2,TRBJ1-1,CASSRDRVSGAFF,TGTGCCAGCAGCAGGGACAGGGTATCTGGAGCTTTCTTT
many,TRBD1,TRBV6-1,TRBJ1-1,CASSYSQGALTEAFF,TGTGCCAGCAGTTATAGTCAGGGGGCTCTCACTGAAGCTTTCTTT
few,TRBD2,TRBV20-1,TRBJ2-1,CSARDSGLANDYNEQFF,TGCAGTGCTAGAGATTCTGGACTAGCGAACGACTACAATGAGCAGTTCTTC
few,NA,TRBV9,TRBJ2-2,CASSSRGVNTGELFF,TGTGCCAGCAGCTCCCGAGGGGTTAACACCGGGGAGCTGTTTTTT
many,NA,TRBV5-1,TRBJ2-5,CASSLAPTQETQYF,TGCGCCAGCAGCTTGGCCCCAACCCAAGAGACCCAGTACTTC
few,TRBD1,TRBV3-1,TRBJ2-7,CASSAGDRAYEQYF,TGTGCCAGCAGCGCCGGGGACAGGGCCTACGAGCAGTACTTC
NA,TRBD2,TRBV11-3,TRBJ2-1,CASSLGYEREGSYNEQFF,TGTGCCAGCAGCTTAGGGTACGAGCGGGAGGGTTCCTACAATGAGCAGTTCTTC